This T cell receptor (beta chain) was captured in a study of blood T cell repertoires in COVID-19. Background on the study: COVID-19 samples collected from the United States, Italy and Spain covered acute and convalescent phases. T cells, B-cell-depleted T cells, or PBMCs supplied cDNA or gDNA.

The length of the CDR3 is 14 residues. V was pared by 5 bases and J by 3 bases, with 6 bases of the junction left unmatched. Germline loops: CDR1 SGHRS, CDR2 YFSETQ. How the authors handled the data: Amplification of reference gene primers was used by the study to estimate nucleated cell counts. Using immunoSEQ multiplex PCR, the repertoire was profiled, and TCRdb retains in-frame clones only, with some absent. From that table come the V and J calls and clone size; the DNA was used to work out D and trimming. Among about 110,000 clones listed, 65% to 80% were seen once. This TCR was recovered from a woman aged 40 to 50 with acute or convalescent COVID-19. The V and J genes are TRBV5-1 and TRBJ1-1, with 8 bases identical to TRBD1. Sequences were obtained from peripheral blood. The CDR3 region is CASRRTTGDTEAFF. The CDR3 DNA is TGCGCCAGCAGACGGACGACAGGGGACACTGAAGCTTTCTTT.